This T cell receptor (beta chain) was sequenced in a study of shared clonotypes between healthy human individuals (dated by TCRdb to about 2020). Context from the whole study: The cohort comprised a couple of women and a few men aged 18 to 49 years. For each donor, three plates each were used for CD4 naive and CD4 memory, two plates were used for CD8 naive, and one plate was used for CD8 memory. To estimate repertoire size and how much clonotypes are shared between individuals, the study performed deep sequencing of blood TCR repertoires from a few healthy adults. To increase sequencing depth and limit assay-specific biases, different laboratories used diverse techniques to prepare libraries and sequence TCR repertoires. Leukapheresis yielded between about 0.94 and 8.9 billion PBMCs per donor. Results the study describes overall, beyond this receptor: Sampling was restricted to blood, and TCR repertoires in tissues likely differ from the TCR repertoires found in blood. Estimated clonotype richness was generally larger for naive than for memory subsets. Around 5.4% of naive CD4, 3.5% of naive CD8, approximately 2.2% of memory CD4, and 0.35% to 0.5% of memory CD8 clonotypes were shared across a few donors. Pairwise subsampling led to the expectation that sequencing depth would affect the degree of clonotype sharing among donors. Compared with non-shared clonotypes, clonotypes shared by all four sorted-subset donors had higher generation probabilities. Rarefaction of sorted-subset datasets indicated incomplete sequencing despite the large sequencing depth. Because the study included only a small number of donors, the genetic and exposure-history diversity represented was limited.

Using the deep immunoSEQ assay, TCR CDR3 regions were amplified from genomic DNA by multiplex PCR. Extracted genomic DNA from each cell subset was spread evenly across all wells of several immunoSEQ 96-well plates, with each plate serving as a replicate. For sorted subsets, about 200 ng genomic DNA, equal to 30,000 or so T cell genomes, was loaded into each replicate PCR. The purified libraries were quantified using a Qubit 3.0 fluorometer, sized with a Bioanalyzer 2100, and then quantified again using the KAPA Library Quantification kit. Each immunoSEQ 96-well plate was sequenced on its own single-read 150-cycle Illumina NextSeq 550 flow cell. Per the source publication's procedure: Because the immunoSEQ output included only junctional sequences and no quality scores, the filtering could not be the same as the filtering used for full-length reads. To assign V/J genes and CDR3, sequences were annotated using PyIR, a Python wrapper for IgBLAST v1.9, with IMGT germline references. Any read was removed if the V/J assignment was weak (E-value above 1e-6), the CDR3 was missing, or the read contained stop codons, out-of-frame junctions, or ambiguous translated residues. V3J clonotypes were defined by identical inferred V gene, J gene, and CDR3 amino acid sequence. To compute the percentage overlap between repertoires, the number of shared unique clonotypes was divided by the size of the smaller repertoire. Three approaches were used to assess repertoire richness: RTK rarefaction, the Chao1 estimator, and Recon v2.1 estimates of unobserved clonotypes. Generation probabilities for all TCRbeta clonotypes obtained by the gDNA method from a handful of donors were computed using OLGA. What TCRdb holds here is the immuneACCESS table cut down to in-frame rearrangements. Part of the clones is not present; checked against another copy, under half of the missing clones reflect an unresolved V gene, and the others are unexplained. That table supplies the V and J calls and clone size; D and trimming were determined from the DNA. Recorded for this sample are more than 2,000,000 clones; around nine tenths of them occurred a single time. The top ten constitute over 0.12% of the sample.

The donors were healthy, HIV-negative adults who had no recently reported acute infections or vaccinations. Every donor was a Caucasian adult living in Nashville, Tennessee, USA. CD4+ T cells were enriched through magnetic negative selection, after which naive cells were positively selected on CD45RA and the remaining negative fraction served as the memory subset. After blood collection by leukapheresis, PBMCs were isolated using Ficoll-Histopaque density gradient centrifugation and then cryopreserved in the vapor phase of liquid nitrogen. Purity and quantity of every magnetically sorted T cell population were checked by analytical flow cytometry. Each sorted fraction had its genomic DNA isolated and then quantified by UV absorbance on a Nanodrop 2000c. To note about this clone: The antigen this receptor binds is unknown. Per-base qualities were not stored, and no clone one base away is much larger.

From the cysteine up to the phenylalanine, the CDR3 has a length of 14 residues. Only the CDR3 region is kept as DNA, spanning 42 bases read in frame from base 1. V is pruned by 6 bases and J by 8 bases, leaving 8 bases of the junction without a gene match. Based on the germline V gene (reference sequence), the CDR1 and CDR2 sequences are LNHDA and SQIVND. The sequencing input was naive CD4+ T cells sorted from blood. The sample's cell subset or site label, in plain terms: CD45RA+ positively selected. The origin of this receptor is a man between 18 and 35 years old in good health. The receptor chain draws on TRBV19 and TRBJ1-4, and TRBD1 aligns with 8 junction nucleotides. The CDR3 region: CASRRTGPQEKLFF. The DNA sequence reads TGTGCCAGTAGGAGGACAGGGCCTCAAGAAAAACTGTTTTTT.